This T cell receptor beta chain was recorded in a study of blood T cell repertoires in COVID-19. Study details: In each case, the material was cDNA or gDNA derived from T cells, B-cell-depleted T cells, or PBMCs.

Under the authors' procedure: Estimated nucleated cell counts came from reference gene primer amplification. This table comes from immunoSEQ multiplex PCR, and its TCRdb copy is limited to in-frame clones, with some not included. For V, J and clone size, that table is used; D and trimming come from the DNA. The table lists 35,000 to 45,000 clones, over 60% of them singletons, with 1.5% to 2% in the top ten. This clonotype originated in a man aged 60-69 years with active COVID-19. Material: peripheral blood.

CDR3 sequence: CASSLAGSYEQYF. The CDR3 region has the DNA TGTGCCAGCAGTCTAGCGGGAAGCTACGAGCAGTACTTC. This rearrangement joins TRBV11-1 to TRBJ2-7; 9 bases fit TRBD2. In germline, CDR1 is SGHAT, CDR2 FQDESV (reference sequence). CDR3 size: 13 residues. J gave up 3 bases and V 6 bases, and 3 bases lay outside the gene matches. Complete variable domain (other parts from reference TRBV11-1 and TRBJ2-7): EAEVAQSPRYKITEKSQAVAFWCDPISGHATLYWYRQILGQGPELLVQFQDESVVDDSQLPKDRFSAERLKGVDSTLKIQPAELGDSAMYLCASSLAGSYEQYFGPGTRLTVT.